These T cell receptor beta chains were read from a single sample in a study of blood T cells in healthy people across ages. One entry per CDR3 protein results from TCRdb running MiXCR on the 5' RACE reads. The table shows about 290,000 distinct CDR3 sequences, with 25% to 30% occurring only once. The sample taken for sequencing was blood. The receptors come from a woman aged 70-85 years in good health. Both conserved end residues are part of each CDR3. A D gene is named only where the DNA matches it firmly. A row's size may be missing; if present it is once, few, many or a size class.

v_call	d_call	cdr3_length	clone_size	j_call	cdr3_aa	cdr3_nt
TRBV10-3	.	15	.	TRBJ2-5	CAISDSGSSQETQYF	TGTGCCATCAGTGACTCAGGGAGCAGCCAAGAGACCCAGTACTTC
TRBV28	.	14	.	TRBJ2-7	CASMQGTRPYEQYF	TGTGCCAGCATGCAAGGAACCAGGCCTTACGAGCAGTACTTC
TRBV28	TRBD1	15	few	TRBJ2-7	CASSLVDRGLYEQYF	TGTGCCAGCAGTTTAGTAGACAGGGGTTTGTACGAGCAGTACTTC
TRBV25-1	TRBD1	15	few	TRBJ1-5	CASSENAGGGQPQHF	TGTGCCAGCAGTGAGAATGCAGGGGGTGGACAGCCCCAGCATTTT
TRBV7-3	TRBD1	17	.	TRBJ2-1	CASSRTGTGGGENEQFF	TGTGCCAGCAGCCGAACAGGGACAGGAGGAGGGGAGAATGAGCAGTTCTTC
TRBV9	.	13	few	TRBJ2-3	CASSVDGTDTQYF	TGTGCCAGCAGCGTAGATGGCACAGATACGCAGTATTTT
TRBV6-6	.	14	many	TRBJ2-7	CASSGTSSSYEQYF	TGTGCCAGCAGTGGGACATCAAGCTCCTACGAGCAGTACTTC
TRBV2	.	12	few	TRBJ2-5	CASVLTQGTQYF	TGTGCCAGCGTTTTGACCCAGGGGACCCAGTACTTC
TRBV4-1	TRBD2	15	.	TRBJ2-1	CASSQVGAGGDEQFF	TGCGCCAGCAGCCAAGTAGGAGCGGGAGGCGATGAGCAGTTCTTC
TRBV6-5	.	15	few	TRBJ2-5	CASSYSNSGEGTQYF	TGTGCCAGCAGTTACTCGAATTCAGGGGAAGGGACCCAGTACTTC
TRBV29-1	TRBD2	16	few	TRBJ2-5	CSVEDKWLAGGETQYF	TGCAGCGTTGAAGATAAGTGGCTAGCGGGAGGGGAGACCCAGTACTTC
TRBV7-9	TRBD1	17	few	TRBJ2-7	CASSLSFSTGGSYEQYF	TGTGCCAGCAGCTTAAGTTTCTCCACAGGGGGTTCCTACGAGCAGTACTTC
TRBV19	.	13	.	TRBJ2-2	CASMERNTGELFF	TGTGCCAGTATGGAGAGGAACACCGGGGAGCTGTTTTTT
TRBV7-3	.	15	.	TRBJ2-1	CTSSLTVHPYNEQFF	TGTACCAGCAGCTTAACGGTACACCCCTACAATGAGCAGTTCTTC
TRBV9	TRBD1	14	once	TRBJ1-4	CASSVDAVGQGLFF	TGTGCCAGCAGCGTAGATGCAGTGGGACAGGGGCTGTTTTTT
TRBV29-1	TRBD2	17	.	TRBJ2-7	CSVEPIPSGGASYEQYF	TGCAGCGTTGAACCCATACCAAGCGGGGGGGCCTCCTACGAGCAGTACTTC
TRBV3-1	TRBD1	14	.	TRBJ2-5	CASSHLGQVETQYF	TGTGCCAGCAGCCACTTGGGACAGGTAGAGACCCAGTACTTC
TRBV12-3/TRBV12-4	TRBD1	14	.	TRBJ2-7	CASSLWGQPYEQYF	TGTGCCAGCAGTTTATGGGGACAGCCCTACGAGCAGTACTTC
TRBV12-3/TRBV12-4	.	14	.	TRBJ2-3	CASSLGRPPDTQYF	TGTGCCAGCAGTTTAGGCAGGCCACCAGATACGCAGTATTTT
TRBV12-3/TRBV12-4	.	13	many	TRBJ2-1	CASSRDSTNEQFF	TGTGCCAGCAGCCGGGACTCAACTAATGAGCAGTTCTTC
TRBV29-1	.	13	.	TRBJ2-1	CSAPGTHYNEQFF	TGCAGCGCCCCCGGGACACACTACAATGAGCAGTTCTTC
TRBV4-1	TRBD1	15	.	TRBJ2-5	CASSRGQGGLETQYF	TGCGCCAGCAGCCGGGGACAGGGAGGGTTAGAGACCCAGTACTTC
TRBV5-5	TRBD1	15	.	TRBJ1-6	CASSGTGTADSPLHF	TGTGCCAGCAGCGGCACCGGGACAGCGGATTCACCCCTCCACTTT
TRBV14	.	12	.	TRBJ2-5	CASSDSAETQYF	TGTGCCAGCAGCGACTCCGCGGAGACCCAGTACTTC
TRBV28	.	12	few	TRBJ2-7	CASSSRDVEQYF	TGTGCCAGCAGTTCCCGGGACGTCGAGCAGTACTTC
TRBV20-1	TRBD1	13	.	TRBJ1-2	CSADPTGDYGYTF	TGCAGTGCAGATCCTACAGGGGACTATGGCTACACCTTC
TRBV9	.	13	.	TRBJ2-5	CASSVAGQETQYF	TGTGCCAGCAGCGTAGCGGGCCAAGAGACCCAGTACTTC
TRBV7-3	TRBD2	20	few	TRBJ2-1	CASSLSGAAASGIRVNEQFF	TGTGCCAGCAGCTTAAGCGGGGCGGCAGCTAGCGGCATTAGGGTCAATGAGCAGTTCTTC
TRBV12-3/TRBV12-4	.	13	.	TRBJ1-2	CASSSRALYGYTF	TGTGCCAGCAGTTCCAGGGCCCTCTATGGCTACACCTTC
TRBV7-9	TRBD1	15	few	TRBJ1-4	CASSSAGGGQEKLFF	TGTGCCAGCAGCTCAGCAGGGGGGGGGCAAGAAAAACTGTTTTTT
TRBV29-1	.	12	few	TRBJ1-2	CSVANAGDGYTF	TGCAGCGTTGCCAATGCAGGGGATGGCTACACCTTC
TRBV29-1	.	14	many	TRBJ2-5	CSVEDPRGGETQYF	TGCAGCGTTGAAGACCCACGAGGCGGGGAGACCCAGTACTTC
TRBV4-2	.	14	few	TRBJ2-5	CASSQGLPQETQYF	TGTGCCAGCAGCCAAGGACTCCCCCAAGAGACCCAGTACTTC
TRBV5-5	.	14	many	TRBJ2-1	CASSSTDFSNEQFF	TGTGCCAGCAGCTCAACCGATTTTAGCAATGAGCAGTTCTTC
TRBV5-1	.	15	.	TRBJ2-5	CASSLGTVSEETQYF	TGCGCCAGCAGCTTGGGGACAGTGTCGGAGGAGACCCAGTACTTC
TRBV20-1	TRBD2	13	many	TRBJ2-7	CSASPSGRGEQYF	TGCAGTGCTAGTCCTAGCGGGAGAGGCGAGCAGTACTTC
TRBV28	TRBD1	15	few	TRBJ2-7	CASSFGSQGAGEQYF	TGTGCCAGCAGTTTCGGATCGCAGGGGGCGGGTGAGCAGTACTTC
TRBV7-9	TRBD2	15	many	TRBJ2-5	CASSLGLAGVETQYF	TGTGCCAGCAGCTTAGGACTAGCGGGAGTAGAGACCCAGTACTTC
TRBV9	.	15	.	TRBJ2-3	CASSVEGSSTDTQYF	TGTGCCAGCAGCGTAGAGGGATCCAGCACAGATACGCAGTATTTT
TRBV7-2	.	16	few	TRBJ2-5	CASRAGIRGSLETQYF	TGTGCCAGCAGGGCCGGGATCAGGGGATCTTTGGAGACCCAGTACTTC
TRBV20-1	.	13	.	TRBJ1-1	CSARVVGLTEAFF	TGCAGTGCTAGAGTGGTGGGGCTCACTGAAGCTTTCTTT
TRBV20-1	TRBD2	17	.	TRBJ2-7	CSARLAGRADASYEQYF	TGCAGTGCTAGACTAGCGGGGAGGGCCGACGCATCCTACGAGCAGTACTTC
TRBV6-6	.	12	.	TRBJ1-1	CASSYRVGEAFF	TGTGCCAGCAGTTACAGGGTTGGTGAAGCTTTCTTT
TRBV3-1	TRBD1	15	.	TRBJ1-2	CASSQARTGVYGYTF	TGTGCCAGCAGCCAAGCTAGGACAGGGGTGTATGGCTACACCTTC
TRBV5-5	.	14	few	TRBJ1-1	CASSQGAANTEAFF	TGTGCCAGCAGCCAGGGTGCAGCGAACACTGAAGCTTTCTTT
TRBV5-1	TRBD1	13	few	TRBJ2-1	CASSPTGNNEQFF	TGCGCCAGCAGTCCGACAGGGAACAATGAGCAGTTCTTC
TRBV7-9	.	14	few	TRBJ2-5	CASSAWNNEETQYF	TGTGCCAGCAGCGCCTGGAACAACGAAGAGACCCAGTACTTC
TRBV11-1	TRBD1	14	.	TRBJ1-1	CAGGQDGVNTEAFF	TGTGCCGGCGGACAGGATGGGGTGAACACTGAAGCTTTCTTT
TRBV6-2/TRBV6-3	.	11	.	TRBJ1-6	CASSEGRPLHF	TGTGCCAGCAGTGAGGGGAGACCCCTCCACTTT
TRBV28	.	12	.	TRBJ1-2	CASSRQGHGYTF	TGTGCCAGCAGCCGTCAGGGGCATGGCTACACCTTC
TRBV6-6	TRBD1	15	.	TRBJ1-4	CASRTGANSGEKLFF	TGTGCCAGCCGGACAGGGGCGAATAGTGGTGAAAAACTGTTTTTT
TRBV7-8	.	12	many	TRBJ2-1	CASSSDYTEQFF	TGTGCCAGCAGCTCCGACTACACTGAGCAGTTCTTC
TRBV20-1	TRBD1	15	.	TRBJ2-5	CSAVNHRGLEETQYF	TGCAGTGCTGTCAATCACAGGGGGCTAGAAGAGACCCAGTACTTC